This entry features one TCR beta chain sequence. This specimen comes from a study of T cell responses to AZD1222 COVID-19 vaccine. Repertoires were generated with immunoSEQ multiplex PCR, while TCRdb's copy carries only in-frame clones and drops some. Of about 140,000 clones listed, approximately 93% are singletons. Specimen: peripheral blood, collected after recovery from COVID-19. The receptor comes from an adult who had recovered from COVID-19.

In DNA, the CDR3 is TGTGCCAGCAGCCCGAGGACAACCCTAGGGGAGCAGTTCTTC. Translating it yields CASSPRTTLGEQFF. The genes are TRBV9 and TRBJ2-1, with D perhaps matching TRBD1 (5 bases). Trimming shortened V by 4 bases and J by 10 bases, and 18 bases separated the two germline ends. CDR1 is SGDLS, CDR2 YYNGEE, per germline. The CDR3 extends over 14 amino acids.